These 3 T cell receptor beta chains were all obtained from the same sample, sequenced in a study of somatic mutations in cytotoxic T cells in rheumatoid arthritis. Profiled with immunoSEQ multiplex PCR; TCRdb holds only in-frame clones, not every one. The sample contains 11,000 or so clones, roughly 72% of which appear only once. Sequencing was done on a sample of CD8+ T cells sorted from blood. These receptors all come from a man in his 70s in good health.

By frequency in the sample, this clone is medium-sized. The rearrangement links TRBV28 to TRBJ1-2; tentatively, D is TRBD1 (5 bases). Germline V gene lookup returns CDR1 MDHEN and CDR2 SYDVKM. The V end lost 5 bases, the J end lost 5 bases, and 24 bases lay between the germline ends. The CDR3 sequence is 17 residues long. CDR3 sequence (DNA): TGTGCCAGCAGTCTTCCAGGGATTGGGTTCCCGACTTATGGCTACACCTTC. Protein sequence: CASSLPGIGFPTYGYTF.

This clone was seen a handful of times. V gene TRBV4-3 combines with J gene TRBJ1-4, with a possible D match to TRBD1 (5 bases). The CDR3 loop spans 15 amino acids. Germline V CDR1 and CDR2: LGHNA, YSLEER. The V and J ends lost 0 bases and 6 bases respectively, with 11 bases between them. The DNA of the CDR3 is TGCGCCAGCAGCCAAGATCGACAGACTTATGAAAAACTGTTTTTT. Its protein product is CASSQDRQTYEKLFF.

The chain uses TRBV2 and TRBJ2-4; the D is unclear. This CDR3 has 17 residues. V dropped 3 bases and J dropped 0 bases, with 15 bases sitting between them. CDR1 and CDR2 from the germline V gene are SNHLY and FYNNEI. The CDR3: CASSDQARELAKNIQYF. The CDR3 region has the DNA TGTGCCAGCAGTGACCAGGCCCGAGAATTAGCCAAAAACATTCAGTACTTC.